The 28 T cell receptor beta chains in this list originate from one sample, sequenced in a study of CD8 T cells in Susac syndrome (dated by TCRdb to between 2018 and 2020). The receptor library was made with the immunoSEQ multiplex PCR assay. RNA was extracted using the RNeasy kit, and roughly 0.45 to 1 microgram was reverse transcribed with random hexamers. Through fastp at Q25 and MiXCR, TCRdb rebuilt clones from the public reads, retaining in-frame beta chains. Identical CDR3 protein sequences are pooled into one entry, listed with their most common genes and DNA. The sample table records 150,000 to 200,000 distinct CDR3 sequences; over 90% of these occur just once. The top ten constitute about 0.087% of the sample. Sequenced material: CD4+ T cells from PBMCs. These receptors all come from a human donor with multiple sclerosis.

The rearrangement links TRBV6-5 to TRBJ2-1; no clear D gene. This CDR3 spans 13 amino acids. Trimming took 2 bases from V and 9 from J, leaving 11 bases between them. Germline values: CDR1 MNHEY, CDR2 SVGAGI. CDR3 loop: CASSYPRFGEQFF. The DNA of the CDR3 is TGTGCCAGCAGTTACCCCCGGTTCGGTGAGCAGTTCTTC.

The chain is built from TRBV30 and TRBJ2-1; either TRBD1 or TRBD2 may supply D (5 bases each). There are 14 residues in the CDR3. The ends were cut back, 2 bases at V and 4 bases at J, with 12 bases in the middle. Germline CDR1 GTSNPN, CDR2 SVGIG (reference sequence). For the CDR3, the DNA is TGTGCCTGGAGTATGGGTGGGGGTTACAATGAGCAGTTCTTC. Translation: CAWSMGGGYNEQFF.

The V call is TRBV27, the J call TRBJ2-3; a possible D gene is TRBD2 (5 bases). Trimming removed 3 bases from V and 5 bases from J, with 18 bases in between. This CDR3 has 16 residues. Germline V gene data show CDR1 as MNHEY and CDR2 as SMNVEV (reference sequence). The CDR3 bases are TGTGCCAGCAGTTTGCAGCGAGCGGTTGCCCTAGATACGCAGTATTTT. Translating gives CASSLQRAVALDTQYF.

The genes are TRBV7-2 and TRBJ1-2, with D possibly being TRBD1 (5 bases). In germline, CDR1 is SGHTA, CDR2 FQGNSA. The CDR3 runs 13 residues. V dropped 3 bases and J dropped 7 bases, with 12 bases sitting between them. This chain's CDR3 is CASSLQGYGGYTF. The CDR3 DNA reads as TGTGCCAGCAGCTTGCAGGGTTATGGTGGCTACACCTTC.

V gene TRBV24-1 combines with J gene TRBJ2-5; a possible D gene is TRBD1 (6 bases). V lost 3 bases and J 4 bases, leaving 8 bases between the germline ends. CDR3 length equals 13 residues. Germline values: CDR1 KGHDR, CDR2 SFDVKD. The CDR3 sequence is CATSDGQRETQYF. CDR3 nucleotide sequence: TGTGCCACCAGTGATGGACAGAGAGAGACCCAGTACTTC.

The chain is built from TRBV30 and TRBJ1-5; D is unresolved. This CDR3 spans 15 amino acids. Trimming cost V 2 bases and J 0 bases, with 11 bases left between them. Germline CDR1 reads GTSNPN; CDR2 reads SVGIG (reference sequence). CDR3 residues: CAWSNAIYSNQPQHF. The CDR3 DNA reads TGTGCCTGGAGTAATGCCATATATAGCAATCAGCCCCAGCATTTT.

The V call is TRBV7-9, the J call TRBJ1-2, with 7 positions matching TRBD1. This CDR3 contains 14 residues. V dropped 5 bases and J dropped 2; count of bases not matched to a gene: 5. CDR1 is SEHNR and CDR2 is FQNEAQ in the germline V gene (reference sequence). The CDR3 is CASSVGQPNYGYTF. In DNA, the CDR3 is TGTGCCAGCAGCGTGGGACAGCCGAACTATGGCTACACCTTC.

The chain links TRBV10-3 to TRBJ2-5; 8 bases match TRBD2. The CDR3 contains 12 residues. The J segment lost 4 bases and the V segment lost 8 bases, leaving 3 bases of the junction unmatched. The germline V gene encodes CDR1 ENHRY and CDR2 SYGVKD. This CDR3 reads CAIGTSGETQYF. CDR3 DNA: TGTGCCATCGGAACTAGCGGAGAGACCCAGTACTTC.

The V call is TRBV5-1, the J call TRBJ2-2, with TRBD1 as a possible D gene (6 bases). The CDR3 runs to 17 residues. Trimming pared 4 bases from V and 3 bases from J, leaving 19 bases between. The germline V gene encodes CDR1 SGHRS and CDR2 YFSETQ. Here the CDR3 reads CASSLDSTRGYTGELFF. The CDR3, as DNA: TGCGCCAGCAGCCTGGACAGCACAAGAGGGTACACCGGGGAGCTGTTTTTT.

The chain combines TRBV20-1 with TRBJ1-3, with D maybe TRBD1 (5 bases). The CDR3 sequence is 15 residues long. CDR1 and CDR2 from the germline V gene are DFQATT and SNEGSKA (reference sequence). V was pared by 6 bases and J by 0 bases, with 15 bases between. The CDR3 is CSARQPTNSGNTIYF. In nucleotides, the CDR3 is TGCAGTGCCAGACAGCCGACGAACTCTGGAAACACCATATATTTT.

The chain employs TRBV5-1 and TRBJ2-7, with no clear D. The CDR3 covers 14 residues. CDR1 is SGHRS and CDR2 is YFSETQ in the germline V gene. The germline V and J ends were trimmed by 3 bases and 2 bases, with 12 bases remaining between them. In DNA form, the CDR3 reads TGCGCCAGCAGCTCTAGTCCTCCCCCCTACGAGCAGTACTTC. It yields the protein CASSSSPPPYEQYF.

The gene calls are TRBV20-1 and TRBJ2-2, with unresolved D. The CDR3 loop spans 14 amino acids. Trimming took off 1 base at V and 7 bases at J, with 13 bases between the two ends. Germline CDR1 is DFQATT and CDR2 is SNEGSKA (reference sequence). The CDR3 is CSARAPPGRGELFF. The CDR3 coding sequence is TGCAGTGCTAGAGCCCCACCTGGACGCGGGGAGCTGTTTTTT.

This chain joins TRBV3-1 and TRBJ2-1; 9 bases agree with TRBD1. Germline CDR1 LGHDT, CDR2 YNNKEL (reference sequence). The V segment lost 2 bases and the J segment 7 bases; nucleotides outside the gene matches: 12. This CDR3 is 17 amino acids long. For the CDR3, the DNA is TGTGCCAGCAGCCAATATAATTTGAGGGACAGGGCGAATGAGCAGTTCTTC. It translates to CASSQYNLRDRANEQFF.

This rearrangement joins TRBV20-1 to TRBJ2-4; 11 bases are a match to TRBD2. Trimming took 3 bases from V and 6 from J; bases not matched to a gene: 10. Germline V gene sequence: CDR1 DFQATT, CDR2 SNEGSKA (reference sequence). The CDR3 runs to 16 residues. The CDR3 protein is CSARHKLAGVANIQYF. The CDR3 DNA reads TGCAGTGCTAGGCATAAACTAGCGGGAGTGGCAAACATTCAGTACTTC.

The rearrangement links TRBV24-1 to TRBJ1-1, with TRBD1 matching over 8 bases. In germline, CDR1 is KGHDR, CDR2 SFDVKD. Trimming cost V 7 bases and J 4 bases; bases outside gene matches: 7. CDR3 length: 14 amino acids. As DNA, the CDR3 is TGTGCCACCAGCCCCCGGGACAGGAGCACTGAAGCTTTCTTT. It specifies CATSPRDRSTEAFF.

The chain joins TRBV2 to TRBJ1-6; no clear D gene. Trimming left V 8 bases short and J 15 bases short, with 11 bases between. Germline CDR1 is SNHLY and CDR2 is FYNNEI. The CDR3 runs 10 residues. CDR3 sequence: CASGWPGLHF. Written as DNA, the CDR3 is TGTGCCAGCGGTTGGCCGGGCCTCCACTTT.

The chain links TRBV19 to TRBJ1-2; the match to TRBD1 covers 8 bases. The CDR3 length is 14 residues. Germline V CDR1 and CDR2: LNHDA, SQIVND (reference sequence). Trimming took 10 bases from V and 3 from J; bases not matched to a gene: 10. CDR3 sequence reads: CATSFTDRDYGYTF. In nucleotides, the CDR3 is TGTGCCACTTCTTTTACGGACAGGGACTATGGCTACACCTTC.

This chain links TRBV12-3 or TRBV12-4 with TRBJ1-1, with TRBD1 as a possible D gene (5 bases). The ends were cut back, 6 bases at V and 7 bases at J, with 12 bases in the middle. The CDR3 contains 12 residues. The CDR3 nucleotides are TGTGCCAGCAGACAAGGGGAGAGTGAAGCTTTCTTT. This gives the protein CASRQGESEAFF.

This chain's CDR3 is CASSPNWRLGGTYEQYF. The CDR3 nucleotides read TGTGCCAGCAGCCCCAATTGGCGGCTGGGGGGGACCTACGAGCAGTACTTC. The genes are TRBV3-1 and TRBJ2-7; 7 nucleotides align to TRBD2. CDR1 and CDR2 (germline): LGHDT, YNNKEL (reference sequence). With 4 bases clipped from V and 2 bases from J, the junction kept 14 bases outside the gene matches. CDR3 length: 17 amino acids.

This clonotype has only one observation. This chain connects TRBV20-1 to TRBJ2-3; 9 bases fit TRBD2. CDR3 length: 16 residues. Unmatched junction bases numbered 11, after V lost 7 bases and J lost 0 bases. Germline V lookup: CDR1 DFQATT, CDR2 SNEGSKA (reference sequence). CDR3 sequence reads: CSVTRSSGASTDTQYF. In nucleotides, the CDR3 is TGCAGTGTTACTAGATCTAGCGGGGCTAGCACAGATACGCAGTATTTT.

This clonotype has just one count. The genes are TRBV7-9 and TRBJ2-2, with D possibly being TRBD1 (6 bases). CDR3 size: 13 residues. In germline, CDR1 is SEHNR, CDR2 FQNEAQ (reference sequence). V lost 6 bases to trimming and J lost 4 bases, with 9 bases between them. The CDR3 coding sequence is TGTGCCAGCAGTTGGGACACCACCGGGGAGCTGTTTTTT. Translating it yields CASSWDTTGELFF.

The V call is TRBV20-1, the J call TRBJ2-5; 7 nucleotides match TRBD2. V lost 5 bases, J lost 4 bases, and 7 bases stayed unmatched. The CDR3 has 13 amino acids. CDR1 and CDR2 from the germline V gene are DFQATT and SNEGSKA (reference sequence). Here the CDR3 DNA reads TGCAGTGCTCCCTTGGGGGGGGGAGAGACCCAGTACTTC. It codes for CSAPLGGGETQYF.

This chain connects TRBV7-2 to TRBJ2-2; D is perhaps TRBD2 (6 bases). The germline V gene encodes CDR1 SGHTA and CDR2 FQGNSA. CDR3 size: 14 residues. Trimming left V 5 bases short and J 6 bases short, with 13 bases between. The CDR3 region is CASSLASGAGELFF. The CDR3 nucleotides read TGTGCCAGCAGCCTCGCTTCGGGGGCCGGGGAGCTGTTTTTT.

The chain recombines TRBV3-1 with TRBJ1-5, with unresolved D. The germline V gene encodes CDR1 LGHDT and CDR2 YNNKEL (reference sequence). With 0 bases removed from V and 1 base from J, the gap between germline ends came to 13 bases. The CDR3 extends over 17 amino acids. CDR3 DNA sequence: TGTGCCAGCAGCCAAGACGTGGGGTCGGGAAGCAATCAGCCCCAGCATTTT. This gives the protein CASSQDVGSGSNQPQHF.

The count of this clonotype is one. V usage is TRBV4-1 and J usage is TRBJ2-2, with 8 bases identical to TRBD1. Germline assignment: CDR1 MGHRA and CDR2 YSYEKL. The CDR3 runs 17 residues. Trimming removed 1 base from V and 5 bases from J; junction bases left unmatched: 9. Here the CDR3 reads CASSQGRFRGQTGELFF. The CDR3 DNA is TGCGCCAGCAGCCAAGGACGGTTCAGGGGGCAAACCGGGGAGCTGTTTTTT.

Concerning this clonotype itself: A read error is likely, as this CDR3 ends without the conserved phenylalanine or tryptophan. The chain employs TRBV2 and TRBJ1-1; D not certain. Per germline, CDR1 SNHLY and CDR2 FYNNEI. The CDR3 covers 13 residues. The V and J ends lost 7 bases and 2 bases respectively, with 11 bases between them. The chain's CDR3 is CASTSDHNTEAFL. The DNA of the CDR3 is TGTGCCAGCACTTCAGACCATAACACTGAAGCTTTCCTT.

The genes are TRBV20-1 and TRBJ2-7; 8 positions match TRBD2. CDR3 size: 15 residues. Germline V lookup: CDR1 DFQATT, CDR2 SNEGSKA (reference sequence). The J segment lost 5 bases and the V segment lost 0 bases, leaving 9 bases of the junction unmatched. As DNA, the CDR3 is TGCAGTGCTAGAGAAACCAGCGGGAGTAATGACGAGCAGTACTTC. It translates to CSARETSGSNDEQYF.

In this sample, this clonotype turned up once. V is TRBV3-1 and J is TRBJ1-1; D is perhaps TRBD1 (5 bases). The CDR3 is 15 amino acids. Between the trimmed V and J ends, which lost 1 base and 5 bases, there was a span of 14 bases. CDR1 is LGHDT, CDR2 YNNKEL, per germline (reference sequence). The DNA of the CDR3 is TGTGCCAGCAGCCAAGGTATCAGGGAAGGGACTGAAGCTTTCTTT. It encodes CASSQGIREGTEAFF.